The 27 T cell receptor beta chains in this list originate from one sample, sequenced in a study of neurological immune-mediated disorders. TCRdb fed the 5' RACE reads into MiXCR, producing one record per CDR3 protein. This sample has roughly 70,000 distinct CDR3 sequences, with around 5.5% found just once. The sample taken for sequencing was PBMCs. The origin of the receptors is a woman under 40 with multiple sclerosis.

This clonotype was picked up many times. The chain couples TRBV20-1 to TRBJ2-3; D is possibly TRBD1 or TRBD2 (5 bases each). CDR1 DFQATT and CDR2 SNEGSKA come from the germline V gene (reference sequence). The V end lost 0 bases, the J end lost 6 bases, and 13 bases lay between the germline ends. This CDR3 region has 14 residues. The CDR3 nucleotides are TGCAGTGCTAGAGATGGCCGGGGCGCGGATACGCAGTATTTT. Translation gives CSARDGRGADTQYF.

This clonotype was found many times. The V call is TRBV7-2, the J call TRBJ2-1; TRBD2 aligns across 14 bases. CDR1 and CDR2 (germline): SGHTA, FQGNSA. The CDR3 sequence is 14 residues long. V lost 6 bases and J lost 8; bases outside the gene matches: 3. The CDR3 here is CASRPGLAGDEQFF. The CDR3 nucleotides read TGTGCCAGCAGACCGGGACTAGCGGGGGATGAGCAGTTCTTC.

This clonotype was found a few times. The chain couples TRBV5-6 to TRBJ2-1; 7 bases are a match to TRBD1. After removal of 6 bases from V and 6 bases from J, the junction contained 6 bases not matched to a gene. Germline CDR1 reads SGHDT; CDR2 reads YYEEEE. This CDR3 spans 13 amino acids. CDR3 DNA: TGTGCCAGCAACTTAGGGGGCGGCAATGAGCAGTTCTTC. It is translated as CASNLGGGNEQFF.

This clonotype appeared many times. This sequence joins TRBV7-9 and TRBJ1-2; TRBD1 matches at 11 bases. CDR1 is SEHNR and CDR2 is FQNEAQ in the germline V gene (reference sequence). This CDR3 is 14 amino acids long. J gave up 7 bases and V 6 bases, and 7 bases lay outside the gene matches. CDR3 residues: CASRRTGGFPGYTF. In DNA form, the CDR3 reads TGTGCCAGCAGAAGGACAGGGGGCTTCCCTGGCTACACCTTC.

About this clonotype: A much larger clonotype is one base distant, so this may be a read error. CDR3 loop: CASSLFSGDSTKYEQYF. CDR3 nucleotides: TGTGCCAGCAGCTTGTTCTCCGGGGACTCAACTAAATACGAGCAGTACTTC. The gene calls are TRBV5-6 and TRBJ2-7; a possible D gene is TRBD2 (6 bases). The V end was cut by 1 base, the J end by 4 bases, with 21 bases between. The CDR3 sequence is 17 residues long. Germline CDR1 reads SGHDT; CDR2 reads YYEEEE.

This clonotype showed up just a few times. The J gene is TRBJ2-1, the V gene TRBV3-1, with TRBD1 matching 8 bases. The junction had 8 bases not matched to a gene; V was cut back by 2 bases and J by 8 bases. The CDR3 has 15 amino acids. Germline CDR1 is LGHDT and CDR2 is YNNKEL (reference sequence). Written as DNA, the CDR3 is TGTGCCAGCAGCCAACAGGGGGGACAGGTCGATGAGCAGTTCTTC. Its translation: CASSQQGGQVDEQFF.

Many counts were recorded for this clonotype. This chain links TRBV7-2 with TRBJ2-7; 9 bases match TRBD1. The CDR3 extends over 15 amino acids. Germline loops: CDR1 SGHTA, CDR2 FQGNSA. Unmatched junction bases numbered 5, after V lost 1 base and J lost 4 bases. In nucleotides, the CDR3 is TGTGCCAGCAGCTTAGAGGGACAGGGCTTATACGAGCAGTACTTC. Translated: CASSLEGQGLYEQYF.

The sample holds many counts of this clonotype. The gene calls are TRBV2 and TRBJ1-6; D is undetermined. The CDR3 is 14 residues long. V lost 6 bases and J lost 10, with 16 bases in between. Germline assignment: CDR1 SNHLY and CDR2 FYNNEI. CDR3 protein: CASRRAVVRSPLHF. CDR3 in DNA: TGTGCCAGCAGGAGGGCCGTCGTAAGGTCACCCCTCCACTTT.

This clonotype was seen a handful of times. The V call is TRBV27, the J call TRBJ2-5, with TRBD2 matching 7 bases. The CDR3 length is 15 residues. The ends lost 5 bases at V and 7 bases at J; junction bases unmatched: 13. Germline V gene lookup returns CDR1 MNHEY and CDR2 SMNVEV (reference sequence). The CDR3 nucleotides read TGTGCCAGCAGTGCTACGAATAGCGGGCGGGGGACCCAGTACTTC. This gives the protein CASSATNSGRGTQYF.

This clonotype has ten or more counts. The chain's CDR3 is CASSLGTYEQYF. The CDR3 nucleotides read TGTGCCAGCAGTTTAGGAACCTACGAGCAGTACTTC. The chain links TRBV28 to TRBJ2-7; D is unresolved. The V gene lost 2 bases and the J gene lost 2 bases, with 4 bases spanning the gap. CDR1 is MDHEN and CDR2 is SYDVKM in the germline V gene. The CDR3 is 12 amino acids.

This clonotype was seen at least ten times. J is TRBJ2-2 and V is TRBV12-3 or TRBV12-4, with 9 bases that match TRBD2. This CDR3 has 15 amino acids. J gave up 7 bases and V 5 bases, and 8 bases lay outside the gene matches. DNA of the CDR3: TGTGCCAGCAGTCCATTAGCGGGGGTTGTCGGGGAGCTGTTTTTT. This gives the protein CASSPLAGVVGELFF.

This clonotype was counted many times. The chain is built from TRBV5-1 and TRBJ2-7; D call uncertain. The germline V gene encodes CDR1 SGHRS and CDR2 YFSETQ. This CDR3 is built from 14 residues. The V end lost 5 bases, the J end lost 3 bases, and 15 bases lay between the germline ends. The chain's CDR3 is CASSTLRHDYEQYF. In nucleotides, the CDR3 is TGCGCCAGCAGTACCCTACGACATGACTACGAGCAGTACTTC.

This clonotype was observed a few times. The V call is TRBV5-1, the J call TRBJ2-1, with 10 bases matching TRBD2. Germline V gene sequence: CDR1 SGHRS, CDR2 YFSETQ. The J segment lost 8 bases and the V segment lost 0 bases, leaving 17 bases of the junction unmatched. CDR3 length: 19 amino acids. The CDR3 bases are TGCGCCAGCAGCTTGGCCCTCCAGGCACAGCGGGGGGGTCGGTATGAGCAGTTCTTC. It is translated as CASSLALQAQRGGRYEQFF.

The gene calls are TRBV12-3 or TRBV12-4 and TRBJ1-1; a weak D match, TRBD1 (5 bases). V was cut by 6 bases and J by 3 bases, with 11 bases left in between. CDR3 length equals 13 residues. This chain's CDR3 is CASRFRGDTEAFF. The CDR3, as DNA: TGTGCCAGCAGGTTCCGGGGGGACACTGAAGCTTTCTTT.

This clonotype showed up many times. The chain recombines TRBV7-3 with TRBJ2-1; D uncertain. The CDR3 covers 15 residues. V lost 5 bases and J 2 bases, leaving 13 bases between the germline ends. The germline gives CDR1 SGHTA, CDR2 FQGTGA. The CDR3 spells CASSISSTTYNEQFF. The CDR3 DNA reads as TGTGCCAGCAGCATCTCAAGCACGACCTACAATGAGCAGTTCTTC.

This clonotype showed up many times. V and J are TRBV12-3 or TRBV12-4 and TRBJ2-5; D remains unclear. This CDR3 region has 12 residues. V was pared by 1 base and J by 5 bases, with 5 bases between. Here the CDR3 DNA reads TGTGCCAGCAGTTTAGTTGGGGAGACCCAGTACTTC. This encodes CASSLVGETQYF.

Points on this clonotype: A much larger clone sits a single nucleotide away, making a read error possible. Likely a read error: the CDR3 ends without its conserved phenylalanine or tryptophan. The V and J genes are TRBV20-1 and TRBJ2-1; possibly TRBD2 for D (6 bases). The CDR3 loop spans 13 amino acids. V lost 4 bases and J lost 8, with 15 bases in between. Germline V gene lookup returns CDR1 DFQATT and CDR2 SNEGSKA (reference sequence). The CDR3 sequence is CSAIRPGDDEQFY. The DNA for the CDR3 is TGCAGTGCTATTCGGCCGGGGGATGATGAGCAGTTCTAC.

This clonotype was found many times. The V gene is TRBV4-1, the J gene TRBJ1-5; D is unresolved. The V gene lost 2 bases and the J gene lost 3 bases, with 11 bases spanning the gap. This CDR3 comprises 15 residues. Germline V gives CDR1 MGHRA, CDR2 YSYEKL. Written as DNA, the CDR3 is TGCGCCAGCAGCCAACAGCCTGGGGTCAATCAGCCCCAGCATTTT. Translated, it gives CASSQQPGVNQPQHF.

This clonotype was recorded at least ten times. CDR3: CASSPRWAGVGDTQYF. In DNA form, the CDR3 reads TGTGCCAGCAGCCCCCGTTGGGCGGGGGTGGGAGATACGCAGTATTTT. This chain uses TRBV7-2 with TRBJ2-3; 7 bases match TRBD2. Per the germline V gene, CDR1 is SGHTA and CDR2 is FQGNSA. The CDR3 sequence is 16 residues long. V was pared by 5 bases and J by 5 bases, with 13 bases of the junction left unmatched.

This chain links TRBV20-1 with TRBJ2-2, with a possible D match to TRBD2 (6 bases). CDR1 and CDR2 (germline): DFQATT, SNEGSKA (reference sequence). Trimming stripped 1 base from V and 0 bases from J, with 9 bases between. The CDR3 runs 15 residues. For the CDR3, the DNA is TGCAGTGCTAGAGTTGGCGGGGCGAACACCGGGGAGCTGTTTTTT. Translating it yields CSARVGGANTGELFF.

V gene TRBV29-1 combines with J gene TRBJ2-5; TRBD1 matches at 8 bases. Germline CDR1 reads SQVTM; CDR2 reads ANQGSEA. Germline trimming cut 5 bases from V and 9 bases from J; bases unmatched to any gene: 8. This CDR3 is 12 amino acids long. CDR3 nucleotides: TGCAGCGTTTTTGAGACAGGGGTGTCCCAGTACTTC. It yields the protein CSVFETGVSQYF. Full variable domain (missing parts from reference TRBV29-1 and TRBJ2-5): SAVISQKPSRDICQRGTSLTIQCQVDSQVTMMFWYRQQPGQSLTLIATANQGSEATYESGFVIDKFPISRPNLTFSTLTVSNMSPEDSSIYLCSVFETGVSQYFGPGTRLLVL.

The table lists this clonotype with a few counts. Its ends do not fully match the called genes, so a read error is possible. The V call is TRBV10-3, the J call TRBJ1-5, with D possibly being TRBD1 (5 bases). Germline loops: CDR1 ENHRY, CDR2 SYGVKD. This CDR3 contains 13 residues. The DNA of the CDR3 is TGTGCCATCAGTGGAGCCGGGACTCAGCCCCAGAATTTT. It yields the protein CAISGAGTQPQNF.

This clonotype has at least ten counts. J is TRBJ2-5 and V is TRBV28, with 7 positions matching TRBD2. From germline, CDR1 is MDHEN and CDR2 SYDVKM. After removal of 2 bases from V and 2 bases from J, the junction contained 2 bases not matched to a gene. This CDR3 comprises 14 residues. The CDR3, as DNA: TGTGCCAGCAGTTTAGGGGGGGTACAAGAGACCCAGTACTTC. Translated: CASSLGGVQETQYF.

The chain uses TRBV29-1 and TRBJ2-5; no clear D. V was pared by 4 bases and J by 1 base, with 4 bases between. The CDR3 contains 11 residues. Germline V CDR1 and CDR2: SQVTM, ANQGSEA. CDR3 sequence: CSVAPQETQYF. CDR3 sequence (DNA): TGCAGCGTTGCGCCCCAAGAGACCCAGTACTTC.

This clonotype appeared many times. This chain joins TRBV7-2 and TRBJ2-4; the D is unclear. The V end was cut by 0 bases, the J end by 4 bases, with 7 bases between. Germline V lookup: CDR1 SGHTA, CDR2 FQGNSA. The CDR3 is 14 residues long. CDR3 in DNA: TGTGCCAGCAGCTTAGCAAGGGCTAAAAACATTCAGTACTTC. Its protein product is CASSLARAKNIQYF.

This clonotype was detected many times. This chain connects TRBV5-1 to TRBJ2-3; TRBD1 is a possible D gene (5 bases). The CDR3 extends over 14 amino acids. Trimming took off 4 bases at V and 3 bases at J, with 12 bases between the two ends. Looked up from germline, CDR1 is SGHRS and CDR2 is YFSETQ. DNA for the CDR3: TGCGCCAGCAGCCCAGGGATGGGGACAGATACGCAGTATTTT. Protein sequence: CASSPGMGTDTQYF.

This clonotype was counted between two and nine times. This chain links TRBV14 with TRBJ2-5, with D unresolved. The CDR3 extends over 14 amino acids. CDR1 and CDR2 from the germline V gene are SGHDN and FVKESK. V lost 0 bases and J lost 3, with 8 bases in between. The CDR3 is CASSQDTVKETQYF. DNA of the CDR3: TGTGCCAGCAGCCAAGATACAGTAAAAGAGACCCAGTACTTC.